This T cell receptor (beta chain) was recorded in a study of blood T cells in healthy people across ages. Turning to this clonotype: Its target is not known.

Study observations and caveats: Unsorted PBMCs blocked a conclusive comparison of naive and antigen-experienced cells.

CDR3 size: 13 residues. Germline CDR1 SQVTM, CDR2 ANQGSEA. Every sample gave at least 5 micrograms of total RNA when it was extracted. Through a sample-barcoded 5' primer and a J-beta primer mix, a second PCR was run for about 6 to 11 cycles. TCRdb itself ran the 5' RACE reads through MiXCR, one entry per CDR3 protein. Among 780,000 or so distinct CDR3 sequences listed, more than 50% were seen once. V and J are TRBV29-1 and TRBJ2-7; 7 bases agree with TRBD2. The J call is uncertain, as TRBJ2-5 better fits the DNA end. The sample consisted of blood. This sequence originates from a man in his forties or fifties in good health. The CDR3 protein is CSVVVAGGETQYF. The CDR3 coding sequence is TGCAGCGTTGTAGTAGCGGGCGGAGAGACCCAGTACTTC.